This T cell receptor beta chain stems from a study of CD8 T cells in ankylosing spondylitis. V was trimmed by 3 bases and J by 1 base, leaving 13 bases between them. CDR1 and CDR2 from the germline V gene are SGHKS and YYEKEE (reference sequence). The CDR3 is made up of 15 amino acids. The authors made TCR beta libraries by quantitative 5'-RACE with molecular barcodes. Each CDR3 protein is one row after TCRdb ran MiXCR on the 5' RACE reads. The sample contains 150,000 or so distinct CDR3 sequences, under 35% of which appear only once. The sequenced sample consisted of synovial fluid, either unsorted or a sorted T cell fraction (not recorded which). This TCR was recovered from a male donor with ankylosing spondylitis. V and J are TRBV5-5 and TRBJ1-1, with D tentatively TRBD1 (6 bases). This CDR3 reads CASSSGGTKNTEAFF. Written as DNA, the CDR3 is TGTGCCAGCAGCTCCGGAGGGACAAAGAACACTGAAGCTTTCTTT. The entire variable domain, with the rest obtained from reference TRBV5-5 and TRBJ1-1, is as follows: DAGVTQSPTHLIKTRGQQVTLRCSPISGHKSVSWYQQVLGQGPQFIFQYYEKEERGRGNFPDRFSARQFPNYSSELNVNALLLGDSALYLCASSSGGTKNTEAFFGQGTRLTVV.